This TCR beta chain stems from a study of pediatric ulcerative colitis. Turning to the study itself: Disease was pancolitis in over 5 and left-sided in two, histology-confirmed. Regarding the study as a whole: Clonal expansions reduced rectal repertoire diversity in acute severe colitis. Ulcerative colitis patients shared more blood-rectal clones than controls. Substantially fewer templates came from a couple of patients' blood samples.

The CDR3 loop spans 16 amino acids. With 9 bases clipped from V and 3 bases from J, the junction kept 12 bases outside the gene matches. Looked up from germline, CDR1 is SNHLY and CDR2 is FYNNEI. A word on this clone: No antigen is known for it.

Assay: immunoSEQ multiplex PCR; the TCRdb copy retains only in-frame clones and omits some. The repertoire includes some 37,000 clones, about 80% of them detected once, and around 0.74% sits in the top ten. One to two pinch biopsies were taken from the rectum during colonoscopy. Sequenced input: gut tissue. The chain uses TRBV2 and TRBJ2-3, with 10 bases that match TRBD1. The receptor comes from a boy aged 5-17 years with moderate ulcerative colitis. This chain's CDR3 is CARVRRGDRGTDTQYF. For the CDR3, the DNA is TGTGCCAGGGTCCGGAGAGGGGACAGGGGTACAGATACGCAGTATTTT. The whole variable domain, remainder taken from reference TRBV2 and TRBJ2-3, is EPEVTQTPSHQVTQMGQEVILRCVPISNHLYFYWYRQILGQKVEFLVSFYNNEISEKSEIFDDQFSVERPDGSNFTLKIRSTKLEDSAMYFCARVRRGDRGTDTQYFGPGTRLTVL.